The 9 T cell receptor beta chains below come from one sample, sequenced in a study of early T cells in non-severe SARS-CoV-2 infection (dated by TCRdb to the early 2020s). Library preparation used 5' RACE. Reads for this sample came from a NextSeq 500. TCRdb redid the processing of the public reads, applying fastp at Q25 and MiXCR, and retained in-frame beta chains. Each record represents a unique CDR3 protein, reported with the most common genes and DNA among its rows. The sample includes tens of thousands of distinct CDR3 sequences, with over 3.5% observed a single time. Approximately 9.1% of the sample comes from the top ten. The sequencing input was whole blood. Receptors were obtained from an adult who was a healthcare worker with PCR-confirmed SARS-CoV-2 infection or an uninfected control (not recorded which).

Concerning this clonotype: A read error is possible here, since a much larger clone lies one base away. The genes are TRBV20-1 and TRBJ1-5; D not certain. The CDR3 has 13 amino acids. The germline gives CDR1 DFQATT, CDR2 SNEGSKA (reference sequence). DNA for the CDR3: TGCAGTGCTATTTTCGGGGTATCAATGGCCCAGCCTTTT. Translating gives CSAIFGVSMAQPF.

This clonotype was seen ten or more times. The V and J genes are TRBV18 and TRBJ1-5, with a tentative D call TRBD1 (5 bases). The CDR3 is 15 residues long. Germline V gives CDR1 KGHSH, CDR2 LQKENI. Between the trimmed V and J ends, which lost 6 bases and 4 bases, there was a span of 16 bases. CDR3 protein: CASSPTGTKNQPQHF. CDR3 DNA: TGTGCCAGCTCCCCGACCGGGACTAAGAATCAGCCCCAGCATTTT.

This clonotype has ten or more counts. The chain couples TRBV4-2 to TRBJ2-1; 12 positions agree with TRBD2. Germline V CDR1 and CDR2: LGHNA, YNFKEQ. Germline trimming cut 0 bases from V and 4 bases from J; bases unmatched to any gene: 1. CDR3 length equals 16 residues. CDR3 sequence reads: CASSQDGLAGYNEQFF. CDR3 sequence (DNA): TGTGCCAGCAGCCAAGATGGACTAGCGGGATACAATGAGCAGTTCTTC.

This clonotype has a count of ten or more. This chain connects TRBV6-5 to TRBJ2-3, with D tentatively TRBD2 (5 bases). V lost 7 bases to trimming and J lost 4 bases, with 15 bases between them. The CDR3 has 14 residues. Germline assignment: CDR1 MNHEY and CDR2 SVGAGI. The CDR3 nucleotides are TGTGCCAGCATGTTTTCGGGATCGGCAGATACGCAGTATTTT. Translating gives CASMFSGSADTQYF.

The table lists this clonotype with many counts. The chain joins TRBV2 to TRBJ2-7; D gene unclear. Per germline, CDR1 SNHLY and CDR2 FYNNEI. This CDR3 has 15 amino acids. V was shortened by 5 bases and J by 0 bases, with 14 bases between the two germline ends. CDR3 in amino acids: CASSLAEGTSYEQYF. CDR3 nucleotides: TGTGCCAGCAGTTTGGCTGAAGGAACCTCCTACGAGCAGTACTTC. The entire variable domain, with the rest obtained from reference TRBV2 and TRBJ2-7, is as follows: EPEVTQTPSHQVTQMGQEVILRCVPISNHLYFYWYRQILGQKVEFLVSFYNNEISEKSEIFDDQFSVERPDGSNFTLKIRSTKLEDSAMYFCASSLAEGTSYEQYFGPGTRLTVT.

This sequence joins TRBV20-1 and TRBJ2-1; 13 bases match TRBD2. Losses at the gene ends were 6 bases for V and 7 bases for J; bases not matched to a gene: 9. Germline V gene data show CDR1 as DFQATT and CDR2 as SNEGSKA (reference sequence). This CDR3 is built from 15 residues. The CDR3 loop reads CSATSGTSGVNEQFF. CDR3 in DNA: TGCAGTGCCACCTCCGGGACTAGCGGGGTAAATGAGCAGTTCTTC.

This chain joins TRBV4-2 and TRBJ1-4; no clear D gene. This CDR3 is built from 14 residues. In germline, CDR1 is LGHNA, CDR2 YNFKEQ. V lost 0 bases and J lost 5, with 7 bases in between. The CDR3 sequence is CASSQEGTNEKLFF. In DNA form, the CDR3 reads TGTGCCAGCAGCCAAGAGGGCACGAATGAAAAACTGTTTTTT.

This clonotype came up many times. CDR3 coding DNA: TGCAGTGCTAGAGCCGGATACACTGAAGCTTTCTTT. This sequence encodes CSARAGYTEAFF. The V call is TRBV20-1, the J call TRBJ1-1; no definite D call. V lost 1 base and J 3 bases, leaving 6 bases between the germline ends. This CDR3 is built from 12 residues. CDR1 DFQATT and CDR2 SNEGSKA come from the germline V gene (reference sequence).

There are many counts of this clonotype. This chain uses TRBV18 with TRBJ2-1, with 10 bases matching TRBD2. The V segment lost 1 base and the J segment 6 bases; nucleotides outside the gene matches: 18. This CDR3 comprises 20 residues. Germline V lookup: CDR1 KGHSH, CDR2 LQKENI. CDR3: CASSPLSRGELAGWVNEQFF. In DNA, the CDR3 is TGTGCCAGCTCACCACTGTCACGAGGGGAACTAGCGGGATGGGTCAATGAGCAGTTCTTC.